This passage covers 4 T cell receptor beta chains from one sample sequenced in a study of post-analysis software for immune sequencing data. Whole-study results and caveats: Included in a set of about five TRBV segments more frequent in patients than controls were TRBV5-6, TRBV5-1 and TRBV20-1.

TCR beta cDNA libraries had unique molecular identifiers. Each CDR3 protein gets one entry after TCRdb re-called the PCR reads with MiXCR. The table shows hundreds of thousands of distinct CDR3 sequences, with about 27% occurring only once. What these receptors recognize is not known. Specimen: blood. These receptors were taken from a girl between 10 and 17 years old with multiple sclerosis.

The V gene is TRBV4-3, the J gene TRBJ1-3; unclear D gene. Trimming shortened V by 1 base and J by 2 bases, and 9 bases separated the two germline ends. This CDR3 contains 15 residues. Germline CDR1 LGHNA, CDR2 YSLEER. The CDR3 DNA reads TGCGCCAGCAGCCAAGGGGCGGGAACTGGAAACACCATATATTTT. It specifies CASSQGAGTGNTIYF.

This chain uses TRBV7-8 with TRBJ2-3, with 7 bases that match TRBD2. V shed 4 bases, J shed 6 bases, and the junction held 7 bases outside the gene matches. CDR3 length equals 14 residues. CDR1 and CDR2 (germline): SGHVS, FQNEAQ. The CDR3 spells CASSSGTTYDTQYF. In nucleotides, the CDR3 is TGTGCCAGCAGCTCGGGGACTACCTATGATACGCAGTATTTT.

The V and J genes are TRBV6-5 and TRBJ2-2; D is uncertain. This CDR3 is 15 amino acids long. The V gene lost 6 bases and the J gene lost 0 bases, with 11 bases spanning the gap. Germline loops: CDR1 MNHEY, CDR2 SVGAGI. The CDR3 sequence is CASRTTLSNTGELFF. For the CDR3, the DNA is TGTGCCAGCAGAACTACCCTATCGAACACCGGGGAGCTGTTTTTT.

V and J are TRBV20-1 and TRBJ1-6; the D is unclear. Germline V gene lookup returns CDR1 DFQATT and CDR2 SNEGSKA (reference sequence). This CDR3 region has 11 residues. Trimming took off 4 bases at V and 4 bases at J, with 2 bases between the two ends. The CDR3 spells CSANYNSPLHF. CDR3 in DNA: TGCAGTGCTAATTATAATTCACCCCTCCACTTT.